This TCR beta chain was captured in a study of T cell responses to AZD1222 COVID-19 vaccine. Repertoires were generated with immunoSEQ multiplex PCR, while TCRdb's copy carries only in-frame clones and drops some. The sample shows 120,000 or so clones, about 94% of them seen only once. Pooled in the analysis were second doses at about 4 or about 12 weeks. Between the trimmed V and J ends, which lost 5 bases and 8 bases, there was a span of 18 bases. Germline CDR1 reads SQVTM; CDR2 reads ANQGSEA. The CDR3 is 13 amino acids. This clone was detected a few times. Its target is unknown. Study conclusions and caveats: Targets within unmutated variant regions were reportedly found for nearly half of spike-specific TCRs. Among those given AZD1222, only six were seropositive at baseline. The study sampled repertoires only after the peak T cell response.

This chain links TRBV29-1 with TRBJ1-2; D is unresolved. The clonotype originates from an adult who received the AZD1222 COVID-19 vaccine. The sequences come from peripheral blood, collected 28 days after the second AZD1222 dose. CDR3 nucleotide sequence: TGCAGCGTTCAAGGTATACGGACCTGGGGCTACACCTTC. Translating it yields CSVQGIRTWGYTF.